This section outlines one T cell receptor (beta chain) sequence together with its context. Its antigen is not identified. The CDR3 loop spans 14 amino acids. V was pared by 7 bases and J by 2 bases, with 13 bases between. Per the germline V gene, CDR1 is ENHRY and CDR2 is SYGVKD. TCRdb reprocessed the reads via MiXCR and lists one record per CDR3 protein. Of a few hundred thousand distinct CDR3 sequences listed, over 35% are singletons. The data are from a study of T cell repertoires in cytomegalovirus infection. The receptor was derived from a human donor in good health (CMV status not recorded). Some clones in this sample may be carry-over from other donors' samples. The genes are TRBV10-3 and TRBJ2-3; perhaps TRBD1 as D (6 bases). This material consisted of cultured PBMCs, taken from culture after CMV antigen stimulation. This chain's CDR3 is CAIKVGANTDTQYF. The DNA of the CDR3 is TGTGCCATCAAAGTGGGGGCCAACACAGATACGCAGTATTTT.